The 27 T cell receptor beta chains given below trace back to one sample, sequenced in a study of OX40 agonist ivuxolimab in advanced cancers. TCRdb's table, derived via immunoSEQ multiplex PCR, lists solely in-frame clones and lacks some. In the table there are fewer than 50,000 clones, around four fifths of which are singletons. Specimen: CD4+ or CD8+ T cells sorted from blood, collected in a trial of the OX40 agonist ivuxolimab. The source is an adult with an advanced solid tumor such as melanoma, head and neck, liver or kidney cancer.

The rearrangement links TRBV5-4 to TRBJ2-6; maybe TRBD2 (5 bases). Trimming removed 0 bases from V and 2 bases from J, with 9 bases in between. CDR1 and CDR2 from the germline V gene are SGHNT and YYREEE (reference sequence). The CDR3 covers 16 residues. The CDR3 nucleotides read TGTGCCAGCAGCTTGGCCCTCGGGGCTGGGGCCAACGTCCTGACTTTC. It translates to CASSLALGAGANVLTF.

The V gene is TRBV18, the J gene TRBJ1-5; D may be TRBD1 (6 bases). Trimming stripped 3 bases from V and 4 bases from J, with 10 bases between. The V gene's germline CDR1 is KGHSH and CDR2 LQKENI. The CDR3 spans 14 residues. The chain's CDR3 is CASSPWDINQPQHF. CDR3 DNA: TGTGCCAGCTCACCCTGGGACATTAATCAGCCCCAGCATTTT. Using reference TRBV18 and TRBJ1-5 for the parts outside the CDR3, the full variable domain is NAGVMQNPRHLVRRRGQEARLRCSPMKGHSHVYWYRQLPEEGLKFMVYLQKENIIDESGMPKERFSAEFPKEGPSILRIQQVVRGDSAAYFCASSPWDINQPQHFGDGTRLSIL.

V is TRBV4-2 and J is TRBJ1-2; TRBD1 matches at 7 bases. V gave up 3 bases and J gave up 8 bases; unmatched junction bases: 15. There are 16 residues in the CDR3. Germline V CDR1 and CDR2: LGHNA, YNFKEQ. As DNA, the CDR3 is TGTGCCAGCAGCCATGGGGTCGACAGGGCTATGTCGGGCTACACCTTC. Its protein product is CASSHGVDRAMSGYTF.

CDR3 sequence: CASSGGTSYEQYF. CDR3 sequence (DNA): TGTGCCAGCAGCGGGGGGACTAGCTACGAGCAGTACTTC. The chain carries TRBV5-4 and TRBJ2-7, with 8 bases lining up with TRBD2. The CDR3 runs to 13 residues. Trimming cost V 4 bases and J 3 bases; bases outside gene matches: 3. In germline, CDR1 is SGHNT, CDR2 YYREEE (reference sequence). The whole variable domain, remainder taken from reference TRBV5-4 and TRBJ2-7, is ETGVTQSPTHLIKTRGQQVTLRCSSQSGHNTVSWYQQALGQGPQFIFQYYREEENGRGNFPPRFSGLQFPNYSSELNVNALELDDSALYLCASSGGTSYEQYFGPGTRLTVT.

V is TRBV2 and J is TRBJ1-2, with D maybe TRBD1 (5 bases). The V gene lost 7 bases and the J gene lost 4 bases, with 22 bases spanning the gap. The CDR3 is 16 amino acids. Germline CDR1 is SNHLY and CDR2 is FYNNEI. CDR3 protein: CASTYLRETEAYGYTF. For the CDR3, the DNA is TGTGCCAGCACCTACCTGAGGGAGACAGAGGCCTATGGCTACACCTTC.

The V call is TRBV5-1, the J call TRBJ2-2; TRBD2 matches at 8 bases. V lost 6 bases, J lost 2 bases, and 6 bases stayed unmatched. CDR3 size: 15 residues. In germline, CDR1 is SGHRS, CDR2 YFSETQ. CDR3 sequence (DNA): TGCGCCAGCATGCTTAGCGGGACTAACACCGGGGAGCTGTTTTTT. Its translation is CASMLSGTNTGELFF.

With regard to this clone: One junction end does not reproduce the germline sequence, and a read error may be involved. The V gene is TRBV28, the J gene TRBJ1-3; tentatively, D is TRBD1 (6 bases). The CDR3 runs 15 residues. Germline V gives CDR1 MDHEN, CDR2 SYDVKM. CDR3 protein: CASSLRAGVGNTIYF. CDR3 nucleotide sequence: TGTGCCAGTAGTTTAAGGGCAGGGGTAGGAAACACCATATATTTT.

CDR3 DNA sequence: TGTGCCAGTAGTATCCAGCGCCAAGAGACCCAGTACTTC. It translates to CASSIQRQETQYF. J is TRBJ2-5 and V is TRBV19; D is unclear. The CDR3 is 13 amino acids. Trimming stripped 3 bases from V and 1 base from J, with 6 bases between. CDR1 LNHDA and CDR2 SQIVND come from the germline V gene (reference sequence).

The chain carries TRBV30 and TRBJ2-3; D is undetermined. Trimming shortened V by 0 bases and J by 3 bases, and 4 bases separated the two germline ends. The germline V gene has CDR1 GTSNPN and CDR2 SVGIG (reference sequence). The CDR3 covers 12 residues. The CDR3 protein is CAWSVTTDTQYF. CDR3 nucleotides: TGTGCCTGGAGTGTAACGACAGATACGCAGTATTTT.

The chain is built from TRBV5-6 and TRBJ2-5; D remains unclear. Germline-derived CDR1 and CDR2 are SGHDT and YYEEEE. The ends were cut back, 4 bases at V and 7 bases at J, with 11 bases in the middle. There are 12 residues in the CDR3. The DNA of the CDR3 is TGTGCCAGCAGCCTTCCTCCCGGGACCCAGTACTTC. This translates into CASSLPPGTQYF.

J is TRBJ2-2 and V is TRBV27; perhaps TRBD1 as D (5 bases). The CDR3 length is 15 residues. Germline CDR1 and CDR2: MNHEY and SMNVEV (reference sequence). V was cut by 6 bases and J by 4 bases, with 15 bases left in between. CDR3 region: CASRTLTGFTGELFF. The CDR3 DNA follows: TGTGCCAGCAGGACCCTCACAGGTTTCACCGGGGAGCTGTTTTTT.

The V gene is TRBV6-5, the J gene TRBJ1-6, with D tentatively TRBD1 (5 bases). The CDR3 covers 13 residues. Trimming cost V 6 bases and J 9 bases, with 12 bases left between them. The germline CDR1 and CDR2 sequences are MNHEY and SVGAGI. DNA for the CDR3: TGTGCCAGCAGCGTAGACAGACCTTCACCCCTCCACTTT. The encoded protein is CASSVDRPSPLHF.

Here the CDR3 DNA reads TGTGCCAGCAGCTTAAGGGCAGGGCCATACGAGCAGTACTTC. Protein product: CASSLRAGPYEQYF. V and J are TRBV7-2 and TRBJ2-7, with TRBD1 as a possible D gene (5 bases). V lost 2 bases, J lost 4 bases, and 12 bases lay in between. Germline CDR1 is SGHTA and CDR2 is FQGNSA. The CDR3 has 14 residues.

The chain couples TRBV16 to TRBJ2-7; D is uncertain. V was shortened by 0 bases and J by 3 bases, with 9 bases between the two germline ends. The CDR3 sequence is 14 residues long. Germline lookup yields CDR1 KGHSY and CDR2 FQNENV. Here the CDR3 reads CASSQSKGFYEQYF. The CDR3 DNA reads TGTGCCAGCAGCCAATCAAAAGGATTCTACGAGCAGTACTTC. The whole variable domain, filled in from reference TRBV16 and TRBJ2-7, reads GEEVAQTPKHLVRGEGQKAKLYCAPIKGHSYVFWYQQVLKNEFKFLISFQNENVFDETGMPKERFSAKCLPNSPCSLEIQATKLEDSAVYFCASSQSKGFYEQYFGPGTRLTVT.

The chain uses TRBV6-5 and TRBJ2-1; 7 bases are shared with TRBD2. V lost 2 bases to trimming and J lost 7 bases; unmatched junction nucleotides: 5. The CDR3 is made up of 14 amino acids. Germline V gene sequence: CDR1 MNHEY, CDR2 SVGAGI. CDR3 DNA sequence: TGTGCCAGCAGTTACCGGGACGGGAGGAATGAGCAGTTCTTC. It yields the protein CASSYRDGRNEQFF.

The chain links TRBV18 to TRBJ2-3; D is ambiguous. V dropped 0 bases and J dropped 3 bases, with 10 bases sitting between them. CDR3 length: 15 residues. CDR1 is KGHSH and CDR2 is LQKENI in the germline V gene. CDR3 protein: CASSPPNGRTDTQYF. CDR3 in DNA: TGTGCCAGCTCACCACCGAATGGGCGTACAGATACGCAGTATTTT. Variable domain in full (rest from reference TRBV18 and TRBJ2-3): NAGVMQNPRHLVRRRGQEARLRCSPMKGHSHVYWYRQLPEEGLKFMVYLQKENIIDESGMPKERFSAEFPKEGPSILRIQQVVRGDSAAYFCASSPPNGRTDTQYFGPGTRLTVL.

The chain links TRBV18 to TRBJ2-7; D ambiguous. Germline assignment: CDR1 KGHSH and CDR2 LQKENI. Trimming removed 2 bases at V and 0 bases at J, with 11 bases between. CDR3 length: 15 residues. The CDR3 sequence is CASSPTESTSYEQYF. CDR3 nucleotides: TGTGCCAGCTCACCAACGGAGAGCACCTCCTACGAGCAGTACTTC.

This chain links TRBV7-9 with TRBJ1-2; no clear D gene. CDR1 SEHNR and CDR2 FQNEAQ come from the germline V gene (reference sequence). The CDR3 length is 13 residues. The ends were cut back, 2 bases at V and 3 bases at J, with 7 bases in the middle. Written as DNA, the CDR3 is TGTGCCAGCAGCTTATTTCTATACTATGGCTACACCTTC. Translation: CASSLFLYYGYTF.

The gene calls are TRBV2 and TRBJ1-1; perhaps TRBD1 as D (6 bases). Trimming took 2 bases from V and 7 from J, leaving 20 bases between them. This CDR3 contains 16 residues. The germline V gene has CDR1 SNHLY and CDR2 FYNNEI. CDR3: CASSESWGRRPLEAFF. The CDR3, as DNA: TGTGCCAGCAGTGAAAGCTGGGGGCGTAGGCCTCTTGAAGCTTTCTTT. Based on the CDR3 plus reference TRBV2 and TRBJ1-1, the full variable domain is EPEVTQTPSHQVTQMGQEVILRCVPISNHLYFYWYRQILGQKVEFLVSFYNNEISEKSEIFDDQFSVERPDGSNFTLKIRSTKLEDSAMYFCASSESWGRRPLEAFFGQGTRLTVV.

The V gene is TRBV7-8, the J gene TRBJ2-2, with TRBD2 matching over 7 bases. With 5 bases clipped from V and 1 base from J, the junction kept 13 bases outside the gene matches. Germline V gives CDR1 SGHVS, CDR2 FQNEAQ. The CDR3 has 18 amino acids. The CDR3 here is CASSPQGVSSGNTGELFF. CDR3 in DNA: TGTGCCAGCAGCCCCCAGGGTGTGTCTAGCGGGAACACCGGGGAGCTGTTTTTT. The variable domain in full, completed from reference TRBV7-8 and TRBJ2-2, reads GAGVSQSPRYKVAKRGQDVALRCDPISGHVSLFWYQQALGQGPEFLTYFQNEAQLDKSGLPSDRFFAERPEGSVSTLKIQRTQQEDSAVYLCASSPQGVSSGNTGELFFGEGSRLTVL.

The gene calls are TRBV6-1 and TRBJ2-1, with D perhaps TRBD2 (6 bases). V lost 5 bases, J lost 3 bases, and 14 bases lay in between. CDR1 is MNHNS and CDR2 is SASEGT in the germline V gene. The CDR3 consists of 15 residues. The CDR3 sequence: CASSSGTQVYNEQFF. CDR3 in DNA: TGTGCCAGCAGTTCAGGGACTCAAGTCTACAATGAGCAGTTCTTC.

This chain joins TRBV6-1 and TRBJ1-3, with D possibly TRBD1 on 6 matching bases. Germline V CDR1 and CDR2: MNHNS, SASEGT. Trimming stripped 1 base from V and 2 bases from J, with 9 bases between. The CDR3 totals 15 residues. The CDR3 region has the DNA TGTGCCAGCAGTGAAGGAGGGGGACCTGGAAACACCATATATTTT. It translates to CASSEGGGPGNTIYF.

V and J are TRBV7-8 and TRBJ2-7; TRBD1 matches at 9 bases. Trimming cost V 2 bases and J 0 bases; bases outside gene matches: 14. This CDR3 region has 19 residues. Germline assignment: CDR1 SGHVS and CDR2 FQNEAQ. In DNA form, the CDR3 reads TGTGCCAGCAGCTTAACCCCCAACCCCCTACAGGGGGCCTCCTACGAGCAGTACTTC. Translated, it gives CASSLTPNPLQGASYEQYF.

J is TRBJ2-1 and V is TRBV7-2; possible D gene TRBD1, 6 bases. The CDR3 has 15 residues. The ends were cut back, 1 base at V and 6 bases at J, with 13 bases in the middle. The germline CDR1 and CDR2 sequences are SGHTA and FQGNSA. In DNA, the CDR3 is TGTGCCAGCAGCTTAGTCGCCCTACAGGGCAATGAGCAGTTCTTC. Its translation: CASSLVALQGNEQFF.

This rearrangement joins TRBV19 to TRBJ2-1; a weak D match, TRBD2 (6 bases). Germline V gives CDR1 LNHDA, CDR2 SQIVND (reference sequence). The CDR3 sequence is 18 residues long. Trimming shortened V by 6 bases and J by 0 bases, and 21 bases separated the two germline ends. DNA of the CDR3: TGTGCCAGTAGCCCCCGCGAGGGTAGCGGAAACTCCTACAATGAGCAGTTCTTC. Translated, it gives CASSPREGSGNSYNEQFF.

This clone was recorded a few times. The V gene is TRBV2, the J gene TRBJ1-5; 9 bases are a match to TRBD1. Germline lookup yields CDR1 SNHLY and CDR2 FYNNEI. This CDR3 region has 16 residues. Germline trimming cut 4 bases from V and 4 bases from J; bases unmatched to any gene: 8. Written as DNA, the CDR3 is TGTGCCAGCAGTGTCCACAGGGGGCGGGGGAATCAGCCCCAGCATTTT. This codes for CASSVHRGRGNQPQHF.

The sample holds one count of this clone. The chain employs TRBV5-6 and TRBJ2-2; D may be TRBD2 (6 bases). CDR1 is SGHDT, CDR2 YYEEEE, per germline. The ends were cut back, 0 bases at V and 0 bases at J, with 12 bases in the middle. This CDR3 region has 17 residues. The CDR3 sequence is CASSLVGDSSNTGELFF. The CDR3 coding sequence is TGTGCCAGCAGCTTGGTAGGGGACTCTTCGAACACCGGGGAGCTGTTTTTT.